Ten or more counts support the clone carrying this T cell receptor beta chain. Antigen unknown. The sample originates from a study of regulatory T cells in long-lasting Graves disease. Study in general: Antithyroid drugs had been taken under 3 months by newly diagnosed Graves' patients. Study results and caveats: It was in persistent disease that TRBV28, TRBJ1-2 and TRBJ2-5 were favored. Tissue studied was limited to peripheral blood, excluding thyroid tissue.

Time point denoted: newly diagnosed GD, antithyroid drugs for less than 3 months. The authors made the TCR library using RNA they extracted from PBMCs. In this cohort, patients came from an endocrinology department located in Xi'an, China. Construction of TCR beta libraries relied on iRepertoire HTBI primers and on Arm-PCR targeting CDR3 regions. TCRdb redid the calling of the multiplex PCR reads with MiXCR, one entry per CDR3 protein. The repertoire includes about 380,000 distinct CDR3 sequences, less than 20% of them detected once, and 20% to 25% sits in the top ten. The length of the CDR3 is 15 residues. V lost 6 bases, J lost 2 bases, and 17 bases lay in between. CDR1 is MNHEY and CDR2 is SVGEGT in the germline V gene.

Source: peripheral blood mononuclear cells (PBMCs), taken at new diagnosis, from a patient treated with antithyroid drugs. The clonotype originates from a female donor with Graves disease. This chain uses TRBV6-2 or TRBV6-3 with TRBJ2-7; D is unresolved. CDR3 DNA: TGTGCCAGCAGCTCGGTCCAGAGGCAACCCTACGAGCAGTACTTC. This translates into CASSSVQRQPYEQYF.